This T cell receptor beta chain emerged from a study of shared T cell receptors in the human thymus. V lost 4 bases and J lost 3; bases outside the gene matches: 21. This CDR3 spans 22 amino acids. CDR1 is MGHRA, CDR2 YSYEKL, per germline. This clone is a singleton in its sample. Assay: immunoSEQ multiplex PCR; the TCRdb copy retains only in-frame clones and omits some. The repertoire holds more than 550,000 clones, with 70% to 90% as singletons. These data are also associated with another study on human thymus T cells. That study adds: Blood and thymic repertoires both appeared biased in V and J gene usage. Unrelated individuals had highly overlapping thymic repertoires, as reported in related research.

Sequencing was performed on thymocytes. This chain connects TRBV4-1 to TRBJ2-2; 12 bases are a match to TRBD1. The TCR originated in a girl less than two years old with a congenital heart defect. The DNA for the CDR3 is TGCGCCAGCAGCCTCCTTGTTCCTGCCGGGACAGGGGGCGGAAAGGACACCGGGGAGCTGTTTTTT. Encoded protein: CASSLLVPAGTGGGKDTGELFF.